This entry lists 27 T cell receptor beta chains sequenced from one sample in a study of T cell repertoires in cytomegalovirus infection (dated 2019 in TCRdb). These receptors lack a known antigen. The listed sequencing device is Illumina HiSeq 1500. TCRdb reran the public reads through fastp at Q25 and MiXCR, keeping productive beta chains. Each entry is one CDR3 protein sequence, shown with its most common DNA and genes. For this sample the table gives fewer than 650,000 distinct CDR3 sequences, of which 40% were detected only once. The ten largest clones capture around 48% of the sample. The meaning of the sample's treatment or condition label: in vitro stimulation with specific CMV peptide epitopes to enrich CMV-specific T cells. The material was cultured PBMCs, obtained from culture after CMV antigen stimulation. All receptors derive from a human donor in good health (CMV status not recorded). Some clones in this sample may be carry-over from other donors' samples.

This clonotype has a single count. The chain joins TRBV19 to TRBJ2-7; 7 positions agree with TRBD1. The CDR3 has 13 amino acids. Losses at the gene ends were 5 bases for V and 9 bases for J; bases not matched to a gene: 10. Germline V gene sequence: CDR1 LNHDA, CDR2 SQIVND (reference sequence). CDR3 sequence reads: CASSPRQGLGQYF. CDR3 in DNA: TGTGCCAGTAGTCCCAGACAGGGCCTTGGGCAGTACTTC.

The rearrangement joins TRBV11-2 to TRBJ1-1, with D possibly matching TRBD1 (5 bases). Germline values: CDR1 SGHAT, CDR2 FQNNGV. The CDR3 has 16 residues. V was trimmed by 1 base and J by 5 bases, leaving 17 bases between them. As DNA, the CDR3 is TGTGCCAGCAGCTTAGTTGGCCTGGGACTGGGGACTGAAGCTTTCTTT. Protein sequence: CASSLVGLGLGTEAFF.

V is TRBV6-2 or TRBV6-3 and J is TRBJ2-5; D call uncertain. The V gene lost 2 bases and the J gene lost 1 base, with 17 bases spanning the gap. Germline V gene data show CDR1 as MNHEY and CDR2 as SVGEGT. There are 17 residues in the CDR3. In DNA, the CDR3 is TGTGCCAGCAGTTACGACCGCCGGCGGAATAGCCAAGAGACCCAGTACTTC. Amino acids: CASSYDRRRNSQETQYF.

For this clonotype: Because the CDR3's place on the DNA is in doubt, the DNA is left out and the CDR3 is given as listed by TCRdb. This sequence joins TRBV6-1 and TRBJ2-1; TRBD2 is the table's D call and was not checked against the DNA. Germline-derived CDR1 and CDR2 are MNHNS and SASEGT. The CDR3 totals 13 residues, both ends included. CDR3 in amino acids: CASRVAGGNEQIF.

This chain connects TRBV20-1 to TRBJ1-4, with 7 bases lining up with TRBD1. Trimming took 5 bases from V and 6 from J; bases not matched to a gene: 12. The CDR3 is 15 amino acids. CDR1 is DFQATT, CDR2 SNEGSKA, per germline (reference sequence). CDR3 sequence (DNA): TGCAGTGCTCATATGCCAGGGGGGGAAGATGAAAAACTGTTTTTT. Protein product: CSAHMPGGEDEKLFF.

J is TRBJ2-3 and V is TRBV7-2; D is possibly TRBD1 (6 bases). The germline V and J ends were trimmed by 1 base and 3 bases, with 14 bases remaining between them. The CDR3 sequence is 16 residues long. CDR1 is SGHTA, CDR2 FQGNSA, per germline. The CDR3 sequence is CASSLVSGTITDTQYF. The CDR3 DNA follows: TGTGCCAGCAGCTTAGTCTCCGGGACAATTACAGATACGCAGTATTTT.

The sample holds many counts of this clonotype. The chain links TRBV7-2 to TRBJ2-7; 8 bases map to TRBD2. In germline, CDR1 is SGHTA, CDR2 FQGNSA. J gave up 5 bases and V 4 bases, and 4 bases lay outside the gene matches. The CDR3 spans 13 residues. DNA of the CDR3: TGTGCCAGCAGCTCGCAGACTAGCGACGAGCAGTACTTC. Translated, it gives CASSSQTSDEQYF.

This clonotype turned up a few times. The V call is TRBV4-1, the J call TRBJ2-3; TRBD2 might be the D (6 bases). Trimming left V 4 bases short and J 6 bases short, with 26 bases between. Germline CDR1 MGHRA, CDR2 YSYEKL. The CDR3 runs to 18 residues. The CDR3, as DNA: TGCGCCAGCAGCCCTGAAGCGGCGACTAGTTGGTCGTCGGATACGCAGTATTTT. Translated: CASSPEAATSWSSDTQYF.

J is TRBJ2-7 and V is TRBV6-1; no reliable D call. This CDR3 is 14 amino acids long. Per the germline V gene, CDR1 is MNHNS and CDR2 is SASEGT. Trimming took 6 bases from V and 2 from J, leaving 14 bases between them. CDR3: CASRPVSYPYEQYF. Written as DNA, the CDR3 is TGTGCCAGCAGACCAGTATCTTACCCCTACGAGCAGTACTTC.

This clonotype was counted between two and nine times. The chain joins TRBV11-1 to TRBJ2-1, with a tentative D call TRBD2 (7 bases). V was clipped by 1 base and J by 2 bases, with 15 bases between them. CDR1 is SGHAT, CDR2 FQDESV, per germline (reference sequence). This CDR3 is 17 amino acids long. The CDR3 DNA reads as TGTGCCAGCAGCTTAGGAGGGGGGGCCGGGGCCTACAATGAGCAGTTCTTC. Its translation is CASSLGGGAGAYNEQFF.

The rearrangement uses TRBV15 and TRBJ2-1; D is ambiguous. CDR3 length: 15 residues. Per the germline V gene, CDR1 is LNHNV and CDR2 is YYDKDF (reference sequence). The V gene lost 3 bases and the J gene lost 2 bases, with 11 bases spanning the gap. The CDR3 loop is CATSSRRNTYNEQFF. The CDR3 DNA reads as TGTGCCACCAGCAGTCGGCGGAATACCTACAATGAGCAGTTCTTC.

Only a few counts were recorded for this clonotype. The chain links TRBV11-2 to TRBJ2-3; D is possibly TRBD1 (8 bases). Germline-derived CDR1 and CDR2 are SGHAT and FQNNGV. The CDR3 spans 17 residues. V lost 5 bases and J 2 bases, leaving 20 bases between the germline ends. CDR3 sequence reads: CASSPQGASGFTDTQYF. CDR3 coding DNA: TGTGCCAGCAGCCCTCAGGGGGCTAGCGGATTCACAGATACGCAGTATTTT. Complete variable domain (other parts from reference TRBV11-2 and TRBJ2-3): EAGVAQSPRYKIIEKRQSVAFWCNPISGHATLYWYQQILGQGPKLLIQFQNNGVVDDSQLPKDRFSAERLKGVDSTLKIQPAKLEDSAVYLCASSPQGASGFTDTQYFGPGTRLTVL.

In this sample, this clonotype turned up a few times. The chain recombines TRBV11-1 with TRBJ2-1, with 7 positions matching TRBD2. The CDR3 covers 14 residues. The germline V gene encodes CDR1 SGHAT and CDR2 FQDESV (reference sequence). The J segment lost 3 bases and the V segment lost 3 bases, leaving 2 bases of the junction unmatched. The CDR3 sequence is CASSFGTNYNEQFF. The DNA of the CDR3 is TGTGCCAGCAGCTTCGGGACTAACTACAATGAGCAGTTCTTC.

This rearrangement joins TRBV6-6 to TRBJ1-5, with unresolved D. The CDR3 loop spans 16 amino acids. Germline V lookup: CDR1 MNHNY, CDR2 SVGAGI (reference sequence). Trimming stripped 6 bases from V and 2 bases from J, with 17 bases between. The CDR3 here is CASSVSQSTGNQPQHF. The CDR3 nucleotides are TGTGCCAGCAGCGTCAGTCAGTCAACGGGCAATCAGCCCCAGCATTTT.

The rearrangement uses TRBV20-1 and TRBJ2-1, with a tentative D call TRBD2 (6 bases). Trimming left V 4 bases short and J 8 bases short, with 18 bases between. Germline loops: CDR1 DFQATT, CDR2 SNEGSKA (reference sequence). This CDR3 is built from 14 residues. The CDR3 sequence is CSATRGGFRDEQFF. CDR3 sequence (DNA): TGCAGTGCTACCCGTGGAGGGTTCAGGGATGAGCAGTTCTTC.

The rearrangement joins TRBV27 to TRBJ1-2; D uncertain. The germline V gene has CDR1 MNHEY and CDR2 SMNVEV (reference sequence). With 5 bases removed from V and 4 bases from J, the gap between germline ends came to 14 bases. The CDR3 totals 14 residues. The DNA of the CDR3 is TGTGCCAGCAGTAGGGCCCTTCGGGGCTATGGCTACACCTTC. Its translation: CASSRALRGYGYTF.

This clonotype occurred a few times. V gene TRBV7-8 combines with J gene TRBJ2-1, with unresolved D. The V and J ends lost 5 bases and 3 bases respectively, with 11 bases between them. Germline V gene data show CDR1 as SGHVS and CDR2 as FQNEAQ. The CDR3 loop spans 14 amino acids. CDR3 in DNA: TGTGCCAGCAGCCAGCTGGGCGACTACAATGAGCAGTTCTTC. Translating it yields CASSQLGDYNEQFF. The complete variable domain, with remaining parts taken from reference TRBV7-8 and TRBJ2-1, reads GAGVSQSPRYKVAKRGQDVALRCDPISGHVSLFWYQQALGQGPEFLTYFQNEAQLDKSGLPSDRFFAERPEGSVSTLKIQRTQQEDSAVYLCASSQLGDYNEQFFGPGTRLTVL.

The rearrangement joins TRBV4-1 to TRBJ2-1; D is ambiguous. Germline CDR1 and CDR2: MGHRA and YSYEKL. V was trimmed by 1 base and J by 7 bases, leaving 8 bases between them. This CDR3 has 13 residues. CDR3 in amino acids: CASSQGLENEQFF. CDR3 nucleotides: TGCGCCAGCAGCCAAGGTCTCGAGAATGAGCAGTTCTTC.

This clonotype was recorded at least ten times. This sequence joins TRBV5-1 and TRBJ2-1; the D is unclear. This CDR3 has 11 residues. Germline V CDR1 and CDR2: SGHRS, YFSETQ. V was cut by 5 bases and J by 4 bases, with 4 bases left in between. CDR3 sequence (DNA): TGCGCCAGCAGATTTTACAATGAGCAGTTCTTC. Protein product: CASRFYNEQFF.

V usage is TRBV7-9 and J usage is TRBJ1-6, with D unresolved. The V end was cut by 11 bases, the J end by 10 bases, with 18 bases between. CDR1 is SEHNR, CDR2 FQNEAQ, per germline (reference sequence). This CDR3 is 13 amino acids long. Here the CDR3 reads CASSGRWGSPLHF. The CDR3 nucleotides are TGTGCCTCCTCCGGGAGGTGGGGATCACCCCTCCACTTT.

In this sample, this clonotype turned up once. This likely comes from a read error, as the CDR3 has no conserved phenylalanine or tryptophan at its end. No DNA is shown, since the ends of the CDR3 on it are uncertain; the CDR3 is the one TCRdb lists. The chain carries TRBV3-1 and TRBJ2-1; TRBD2 is the table's D call and was not checked against the DNA. Germline-derived CDR1 and CDR2 are LGHDT and YNNKEL (reference sequence). The CDR3 contains 13 residues when both ends are counted. This CDR3 reads CASSQGWSGLSSV.

The genes are TRBV4-2 and TRBJ2-3, with 8 bases identical to TRBD2. The CDR3 extends over 17 amino acids. V was pared by 4 bases and J by 1 base, with 10 bases of the junction left unmatched. Germline-derived CDR1 and CDR2 are LGHNA and YNFKEQ. CDR3: CASSLMTGGPGTDTQYF. The CDR3 coding sequence is TGTGCCAGCAGCCTCATGACGGGGGGGCCTGGCACAGATACGCAGTATTTT.

Turning to this clonotype: The junction departs from the called germline gene at one end, perhaps through a read error. The chain joins TRBV20-1 to TRBJ2-1, with 9 bases lining up with TRBD1. The CDR3 covers 11 residues. The germline V gene has CDR1 DFQATT and CDR2 SNEGSKA (reference sequence). CDR3 in amino acids: CSATERQGVVF. In DNA, the CDR3 is TGCAGTGCTACCGAGCGACAGGGGGTGGTCTTC.

The chain has TRBV7-2 and TRBJ1-5; D remains unclear. The germline V gene has CDR1 SGHTA and CDR2 FQGNSA. The CDR3 consists of 14 residues. Trimming took 5 bases from V and 5 from J, leaving 13 bases between them. CDR3 bases: TGTGCCAGCAGCCCCTCCCACGGGGATCAGCCCCAGCATTTT. Protein sequence: CASSPSHGDQPQHF.

The chain joins TRBV20-1 to TRBJ2-3, with D possibly matching TRBD2 (6 bases). V lost 5 bases and J 6 bases, leaving 18 bases between the germline ends. CDR1 and CDR2 from the germline V gene are DFQATT and SNEGSKA (reference sequence). This CDR3 has 14 amino acids. The CDR3 DNA is TGCAGTGCTGGGACTGGATCTGTGGGGGATACGCAGTATTTT. Its translation: CSAGTGSVGDTQYF.

The chain links TRBV20-1 to TRBJ1-5; possibly TRBD1 for D (6 bases). The CDR3 has 14 amino acids. CDR1 and CDR2 (germline): DFQATT, SNEGSKA (reference sequence). V lost 3 bases and J lost 10, with 19 bases in between. This CDR3 is CSARGQDMSGPQHF. The CDR3 DNA reads as TGCAGTGCTAGGGGACAAGATATGAGCGGCCCCCAGCATTTT.

This clonotype was seen ten or more times. This chain connects TRBV7-8 to TRBJ2-1; D call uncertain. V dropped 3 bases and J dropped 10 bases, with 13 bases sitting between them. Germline CDR1 reads SGHVS; CDR2 reads FQNEAQ. This CDR3 region has 13 residues. CDR3 in DNA: TGTGCCAGCAGCTTTGGACGAAACATCGAGCAGTTCTTC. Amino acid sequence: CASSFGRNIEQFF.